This T cell receptor beta chain derives from a study of radiation and T cells in renal cell carcinoma. The assay was immunoSEQ multiplex PCR, and TCRdb's table has in-frame clones only and misses some. The sample has over 45,000 clones, more than 60% seen once; the top ten hold approximately 7%. Time point specified: baseline pretreatment blood. Described treatment: 15 Gy SBRT to primary tumor, nephrectomy 4 weeks later. This clone was seen only once. This CDR3 has 14 residues. Germline CDR1 and CDR2: SGHRS and YFSETQ. V lost 4 bases and J 5 bases, leaving 15 bases between the germline ends. This clonotype was sampled from a man in his fifties or sixties with renal cell carcinoma. The source was blood, collected from a patient whose treatment included radiotherapy and nephrectomy. The rearrangement joins TRBV5-1 to TRBJ1-1; D gene uncertain. CDR3 DNA: TGCGCCAGCAGCGCGAGCGGTTCTGGAACTGAAGCTTTCTTT. Its translation is CASSASGSGTEAFF.